This passage covers 25 T cell receptor beta chains from one sample sequenced in a study of blood T cells in healthy people across ages. The second PCR ran about 6 to 12 cycles with a sample-barcoded 5' primer and J-beta primers. MiXCR was run by TCRdb on the 5' RACE reads, yielding one entry per CDR3 protein. The sample yields 1.5 million to 2 million distinct CDR3 sequences, 28% seen once. Material for sequencing was blood. These receptor sequences come from a woman aged 25 to 45 in good health.

This clonotype was detected only a few times. One junction end disagrees with the germline gene, perhaps due to a read error. The CDR3 DNA reads as TGTGCCAGTGGTTCAATTCAGGGCCAGCCCCAGCATTTT. It codes for CASGSIQGQPQHF. The chain recombines TRBV12-5 with TRBJ1-5; D is perhaps TRBD1 (5 bases). The CDR3 has 13 residues. Germline V lookup: CDR1 LGHNT, CDR2 FRNRAP.

This clonotype came up many times. This chain joins TRBV5-1 and TRBJ1-5; D is ambiguous. The germline V gene encodes CDR1 SGHRS and CDR2 YFSETQ. Trimming shortened V by 0 bases and J by 0 bases, and 7 bases separated the two germline ends. The length of the CDR3 is 15 residues. For the CDR3, the DNA is TGCGCCAGCAGCTTGGCCGGGGATAGCAATCAGCCCCAGCATTTT. It encodes CASSLAGDSNQPQHF. The whole variable domain, remainder taken from reference TRBV5-1 and TRBJ1-5, is KAGVTQTPRYLIKTRGQQVTLSCSPISGHRSVSWYQQTPGQGLQFLFEYFSETQRNKGNFPGRFSGRQFSNSRSEMNVSTLELGDSALYLCASSLAGDSNQPQHFGDGTRLSIL.

The V gene is TRBV12-3 or TRBV12-4, the J gene TRBJ2-1; 11 positions agree with TRBD2. There are 16 residues in the CDR3. Trimming removed 3 bases from V and 6 bases from J; junction bases left unmatched: 7. The CDR3, as DNA: TGTGCCAGCAGTTTTGTCCTAGCGGGGGGTTTCAATGAGCAGTTCTTC. This codes for CASSFVLAGGFNEQFF.

This clonotype was recorded a few times. V is TRBV30 and J is TRBJ2-7; D is unresolved. The V gene lost 2 bases and the J gene lost 3 bases, with 5 bases spanning the gap. Germline CDR1 is GTSNPN and CDR2 is SVGIG (reference sequence). This CDR3 is 11 amino acids long. The CDR3 DNA reads as TGTGCCTGGAGTAGGGTCTACGAGCAGTACTTC. It codes for CAWSRVYEQYF.

The chain joins TRBV7-9 to TRBJ2-2; perhaps D is TRBD1 or TRBD2 (5 bases each). V was clipped by 6 bases and J by 4 bases, with 12 bases between them. This CDR3 spans 14 amino acids. Per the germline V gene, CDR1 is SEHNR and CDR2 is FQNEAQ (reference sequence). The CDR3 sequence: CASRAGAGTGELFF. Written as DNA, the CDR3 is TGTGCCAGCAGAGCCGGGGCCGGCACCGGGGAGCTGTTTTTT. Full variable domain (missing parts from reference TRBV7-9 and TRBJ2-2): DTGVSQNPRHKITKRGQNVTFRCDPISEHNRLYWYRQTLGQGPEFLTYFQNEAQLEKSRLLSDRFSAERPKGSFSTLEIQRTEQGDSAMYLCASRAGAGTGELFFGEGSRLTVL.

In its sample, this clonotype was seen a few times. The chain uses TRBV7-9 and TRBJ2-7; the match to TRBD1 covers 7 bases. Germline V CDR1 and CDR2: SEHNR, FQNEAQ (reference sequence). There are 14 residues in the CDR3. Trimming removed 5 bases from V and 5 bases from J; junction bases left unmatched: 9. CDR3 amino acids: CASSPDRPGDEQYF. The CDR3, as DNA: TGTGCCAGCAGCCCGGACAGGCCTGGGGACGAGCAGTACTTC. Drawing the rest from reference TRBV7-9 and TRBJ2-7, the complete variable domain is DTGVSQNPRHKITKRGQNVTFRCDPISEHNRLYWYRQTLGQGPEFLTYFQNEAQLEKSRLLSDRFSAERPKGSFSTLEIQRTEQGDSAMYLCASSPDRPGDEQYFGPGTRLTVT.

About this clonotype itself: One junction end disagrees with the germline gene, perhaps due to a read error. The chain carries TRBV5-1 and TRBJ1-5, with 7 bases that match TRBD1. In germline, CDR1 is SGHRS, CDR2 YFSETQ. The CDR3 sequence is 15 residues long. The CDR3 is CAGSVETGWTQPQHF. The CDR3 DNA is TGCGCCGGCAGCGTCGAGACAGGGTGGACTCAGCCCCAGCATTTT.

Points on this clonotype: Mismatch with germline at one junction end may stem from a read error. The rearrangement uses TRBV29-1 and TRBJ2-1, with D perhaps TRBD1 (6 bases). The CDR3 has 13 amino acids. Germline CDR1 and CDR2: SQVTM and ANQGSEA. The CDR3: CSVGGVLINGQFF. The CDR3 DNA is TGCAGCGTAGGGGGAGTCCTTATAAATGGGCAGTTCTTC.

The chain employs TRBV7-2 and TRBJ2-1; D possibly corresponds to TRBD2 (5 bases). V was pared by 1 base and J by 15 bases, with 16 bases between. The CDR3 covers 13 residues. Germline loops: CDR1 SGHTA, CDR2 FQGNSA. The CDR3 loop is CASSLVVRTGGFF. The CDR3 bases are TGTGCCAGCAGCTTAGTTGTGCGGACCGGAGGGTTCTTC.

This clonotype was seen ten or more times. The chain joins TRBV20-1 to TRBJ2-5; D uncertain. Germline lookup yields CDR1 DFQATT and CDR2 SNEGSKA (reference sequence). The CDR3 extends over 11 amino acids. V was shortened by 7 bases and J by 1 base, with 7 bases between the two germline ends. In DNA, the CDR3 is TGCAGTGTCTTGTCCCAAGAGACCCAGTACTTC. Its protein product is CSVLSQETQYF.

This clonotype was seen many times. The V gene is TRBV6-2 or TRBV6-3, the J gene TRBJ2-5, with 7 bases lining up with TRBD2. Trimming cost V 2 bases and J 2 bases; bases outside gene matches: 8. This CDR3 is built from 16 residues. Germline values: CDR1 MNHEY, CDR2 SVGEGT. The CDR3 bases are TGTGCCAGCAGTTACCAGGCTAGCGGAGATCAAGAGACCCAGTACTTC. This codes for CASSYQASGDQETQYF.

This clonotype was seen only a few times. Given a much more abundant clone one base away, this may be a read error. The rearrangement uses TRBV10-2 and TRBJ2-7, with 10 bases lining up with TRBD2. From germline, CDR1 is WSHSY and CDR2 SAAADI. V lost 2 bases to trimming and J lost 6 bases; unmatched junction nucleotides: 4. This CDR3 has 14 residues. CDR3 coding DNA: TGCGCCAGCAGTGAGAAACTAGCGGGAAGCGAGCAGTACTTC. This codes for CASSEKLAGSEQYF.

This clonotype was observed a few times. V usage is TRBV4-1 and J usage is TRBJ1-6; D is undetermined. V lost 4 bases, J lost 9 bases, and 16 bases lay in between. This CDR3 is built from 15 residues. CDR1 is MGHRA, CDR2 YSYEKL, per germline. The CDR3 nucleotides read TGCGCCAGCAGCCCCCGGGGAACAGAGGGTTCACCCCTCCACTTT. Translation: CASSPRGTEGSPLHF.

The table lists this clonotype with a few counts. The gene calls are TRBV9 and TRBJ2-2, with 7 bases that match TRBD1. J lost 4 bases, V lost 3 bases, and 9 bases had no gene match. The CDR3 is 16 residues long. Germline CDR1 reads SGDLS; CDR2 reads YYNGEE. CDR3 DNA sequence: TGTGCCAGCAGCGAAAAGGACAGGCCGGTCACCGGGGAGCTGTTTTTT. It translates to CASSEKDRPVTGELFF.

This clonotype was seen at least ten times. V and J are TRBV5-6 and TRBJ2-7; D may be TRBD1 or TRBD2 (6 bases each). Germline V gene sequence: CDR1 SGHDT, CDR2 YYEEEE. V lost 1 base to trimming and J lost 4 bases, with 12 bases between them. This CDR3 spans 14 amino acids. The chain's CDR3 is CASSLRGAGYEQYF. The DNA for the CDR3 is TGTGCCAGCAGCTTGAGGGGGGCAGGGTACGAGCAGTACTTC. Full variable domain (outside the CDR3, taken from reference TRBV5-6 and TRBJ2-7): DAGVTQSPTHLIKTRGQQVTLRCSPKSGHDTVSWYQQALGQGPQFIFQYYEEEERQRGNFPDRFSGHQFPNYSSELNVNALLLGDSALYLCASSLRGAGYEQYFGPGTRLTVT.

This clonotype has at least ten counts. The chain combines TRBV2 with TRBJ1-5, with TRBD1 as a possible D gene (5 bases). V was pared by 4 bases and J by 4 bases, with 8 bases between. CDR3 size: 13 residues. Germline lookup yields CDR1 SNHLY and CDR2 FYNNEI. CDR3 DNA sequence: TGTGCCAGCAGTGTCGGGACGAATCAGCCCCAGCATTTT. It is translated as CASSVGTNQPQHF.

This clonotype was observed a handful of times. The chain combines TRBV11-3 with TRBJ2-7, with 8 bases fitting TRBD2. The germline CDR1 and CDR2 sequences are SGHNT and YENEEA. The CDR3 has 16 amino acids. With V trimmed by 0 bases and J by 3 bases, 7 bases remained unmatched. The CDR3 spells CASSLDGRGGDYEQYF. CDR3 DNA sequence: TGTGCCAGCAGCTTAGACGGTCGGGGGGGGGACTACGAGCAGTACTTC.

The chain has TRBV5-1 and TRBJ2-2, with 7 bases fitting TRBD2. The trim removed 7 bases at V and 1 base at J, leaving 4 bases unmatched. The CDR3 loop spans 14 amino acids. Looked up from germline, CDR1 is SGHRS and CDR2 is YFSETQ. CDR3 coding DNA: TGCGCCAGCGGGAGCGGGGTGAACACCGGGGAGCTGTTTTTT. Amino acid sequence: CASGSGVNTGELFF.

This chain uses TRBV3-1 with TRBJ2-5; 10 bases map to TRBD1. The J call could be wrong; TRBJ2-7 is a better fit for the DNA end. The CDR3 contains 16 residues. Germline CDR1 and CDR2: LGHDT and YNNKEL (reference sequence). The chain's CDR3 is CASSRLPGQGGDEQYF. The CDR3 DNA is TGTGCCAGCAGCCGACTGCCTGGACAGGGGGGCGACGAGCAGTACTTC.

J is TRBJ2-5 and V is TRBV10-3; the D gene is possibly TRBD1 (5 bases). CDR1 ENHRY and CDR2 SYGVKD come from the germline V gene. CDR3 length: 14 amino acids. The V end lost 0 bases, the J end lost 11 bases, and 16 bases lay between the germline ends. This CDR3 reads CAISESSQGNEQYF. The DNA of the CDR3 is TGTGCCATCAGTGAGTCCTCGCAGGGCAATGAGCAGTACTTC.

Comment on this clonotype: With a much larger clone just one base away, this may be a read error. V gene TRBV12-5 combines with J gene TRBJ2-7; TRBD2 agrees at 10 bases. CDR1 LGHNT and CDR2 FRNRAP come from the germline V gene. This CDR3 has 16 amino acids. Unmatched junction bases numbered 14, after V lost 5 bases and J lost 7 bases. Written as DNA, the CDR3 is TGTGCTAGTGGTCCTCAAAGCGGGGGGGATGGAAATGAGCAGTACTTC. This codes for CASGPQSGGDGNEQYF.

This chain connects TRBV4-3 to TRBJ2-7; weak D call: TRBD2 (5 bases). The germline V gene encodes CDR1 LGHNA and CDR2 YSLEER. The CDR3 runs to 14 residues. Trimming took 1 base from V and 3 from J, leaving 10 bases between them. CDR3 protein: CASSQGPGIYEQYF. The CDR3 DNA reads as TGCGCCAGCAGCCAAGGACCGGGGATCTACGAGCAGTACTTC.

On this clonotype: A read error may account for a junction end that differs from germline. The V call is TRBV7-9, the J call TRBJ2-4, with D possibly called TRBD1 or TRBD2 (6 bases each). This CDR3 spans 15 amino acids. The germline CDR1 and CDR2 sequences are SEHNR and FQNEAQ (reference sequence). DNA of the CDR3: TGTGACAGCAGCGGAGGGGGGTGGGACAAAAACATTCAGTACTTC. Amino acids: CDSSGGGWDKNIQYF.

The chain recombines TRBV29-1 with TRBJ2-7; D not certain. Germline V gives CDR1 SQVTM, CDR2 ANQGSEA. This CDR3 has 14 amino acids. The V gene lost 4 bases and the J gene lost 2 bases, with 15 bases spanning the gap. CDR3 nucleotides: TGCAGCGTTGTAGGATCTAACAGAGCCTACGAGCAGTACTTC. Protein sequence: CSVVGSNRAYEQYF.

Only a few counts were recorded for this clonotype. J is TRBJ2-5 and V is TRBV27, with D possibly TRBD1 on 5 matching bases. V dropped 10 bases and J dropped 5 bases, with 20 bases sitting between them. This CDR3 comprises 14 residues. In germline, CDR1 is MNHEY, CDR2 SMNVEV (reference sequence). CDR3 region: CATGLDSPRETQYF. DNA of the CDR3: TGTGCCACCGGCCTTGACAGTCCGCGGGAGACCCAGTACTTC.